This record covers a single T cell receptor beta chain. This clonotype was counted ten times or more. The antigen it binds to is not known. Base qualities are not at hand, and no much larger clone is one base apart. CDR3 length: 13 amino acids, cysteine to phenylalanine. Left in the record is the CDR3 DNA by itself, 39 bases read in frame from the first base. V and J lose 5 bases and 1 base, and a span of 8 bases separates them. For CDR1 and CDR2, the germline V gene (reference sequence) lists LNHDA and SQIVND. Unique molecular identifier barcodes were built into the libraries and used for clonotype quantification. Qiagen AllPrep DNA/RNA Micro kits were used to isolate total RNA, and an Agilent TapeStation was used to check RNA quality. TCR beta libraries were constructed by 5' RACE, in which cDNA synthesis was followed by two PCR steps with TCR beta constant-region gene-specific primers. TCR beta libraries were sequenced on an Illumina MiSeq platform. Concerning the study's data processing: Reads were processed with MIGEC, MiXCR and VDJtools. Clonotype frequency was computed as the clonotype's share of unique molecular identifiers among all unique molecular identifiers in the sample. Nonfunctional TRBV genes classified in IMGT as pseudogenes or open reading frames, such as TRBV1, TRBV12-1 and TRBV21, were excluded. TCRdb itself trimmed the public reads at Q25 with fastp, ran MiXCR and retained productive beta chains. Here each entry gathers all rows of one CDR3 protein and keeps the most common genes and DNA. The V and J calls reflect TCRdb's pipeline rather than the authors' work. This sample lists 15,000 or so distinct CDR3 sequences; around 2.1% were detected once. The biggest ten clones account for about 7% of the sample.

T cells were expanded from blood mononuclear cells for two to three days with either the anti-CD3 antibody OKT3 or CD3/CD28 Dynabeads. The culture conditions for expanded T cells were RPMI 1640 plus 10% fetal bovine serum, recombinant human IL-2 (about 90 IU/ml) and IL-7 (roughly 5.5 ng/ml). Each coculture mixed roughly 50,000 target cells and roughly 50,000 normal T cells with bispecific antibody in approximately 100 ul and was incubated at 37 degrees C for roughly 16 hours. Every bispecific antibody was made of two single-chain variable fragments, expressed in a single-chain diabody format carrying a His tag. The effector T cells were obtained from healthy human donors, with peripheral blood mononuclear cells isolated from leukapheresis samples by Ficoll density gradient centrifugation. This entry comes from a study of beta chain bispecific antibodies for T cell cancers (dated by TCRdb to the early 2020s). About the full investigation: Healthy donor T cells were cocultured with T cell leukemia lines and bispecific antibodies, and TRBV sequencing of the surviving cells was then used to measure how much each TRBV family was depleted. On the cell surface, TRBV12 (TRBV12-3) was expressed by Jurkat cells, whereas TRBV5-5 was expressed by HPB-ALL cells. Overall results and qualifications from the work: Every sequenced sample was a mix of normal T cells and leukemia cell line cells, and most of the targeted TRBV signal originated from the leukemia cells instead of the normal T cells. Cross-reactivity of the anti-TRBV5-5 antibody with TRBV5-6 was attributed to high sequence similarity between the two genes.

Here the chain combines TRBV19 and TRBJ1-1; the D gene identity is not certain. The sequenced material came from healthy donor T cells cultured with leukemia cells. This clonotype was sampled from a human donor in good health. Some clones in this sample may be carry-over from other donors' samples. The sequence in DNA is TGTGCCAGTAGTCTCATCGGGAACACTGAAGCTTTCTTT. The resulting protein is CASSLIGNTEAFF.